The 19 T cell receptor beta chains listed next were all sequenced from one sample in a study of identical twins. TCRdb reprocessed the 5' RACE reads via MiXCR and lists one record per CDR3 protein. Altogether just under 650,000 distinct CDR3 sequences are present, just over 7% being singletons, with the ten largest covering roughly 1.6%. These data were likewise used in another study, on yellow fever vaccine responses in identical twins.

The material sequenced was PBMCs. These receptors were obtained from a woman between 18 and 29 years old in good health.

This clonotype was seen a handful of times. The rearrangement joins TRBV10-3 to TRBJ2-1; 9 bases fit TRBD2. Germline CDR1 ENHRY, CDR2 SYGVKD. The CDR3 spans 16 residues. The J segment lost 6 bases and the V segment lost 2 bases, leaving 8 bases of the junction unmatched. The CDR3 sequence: CAISEPVAGGRNEQFF. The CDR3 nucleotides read TGTGCCATCAGTGAGCCTGTCGCGGGAGGGCGCAATGAGCAGTTCTTC.

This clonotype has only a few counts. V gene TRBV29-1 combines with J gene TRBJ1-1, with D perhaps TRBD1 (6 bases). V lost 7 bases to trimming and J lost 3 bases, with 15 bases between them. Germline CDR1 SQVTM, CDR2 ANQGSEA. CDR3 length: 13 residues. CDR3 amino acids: CSGLQGRYTEAFF. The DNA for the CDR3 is TGCAGCGGTCTACAGGGTAGGTACACTGAAGCTTTCTTT.

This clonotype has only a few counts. CDR3 protein: CASSLTFGAGAGANVLTF. Here the CDR3 DNA reads TGTGCCAGCAGCTTAACTTTTGGAGCGGGAGCGGGGGCCAACGTCCTGACTTTC. The chain recombines TRBV11-2 with TRBJ2-6; 8 bases are shared with TRBD2. V lost 2 bases, J lost 4 bases, and 10 bases stayed unmatched. CDR1 and CDR2 (germline): SGHAT, FQNNGV. The CDR3 is made up of 18 amino acids. The variable domain in full, completed from reference TRBV11-2 and TRBJ2-6, reads EAGVAQSPRYKIIEKRQSVAFWCNPISGHATLYWYQQILGQGPKLLIQFQNNGVVDDSQLPKDRFSAERLKGVDSTLKIQPAKLEDSAVYLCASSLTFGAGAGANVLTFGAGSRLTVL.

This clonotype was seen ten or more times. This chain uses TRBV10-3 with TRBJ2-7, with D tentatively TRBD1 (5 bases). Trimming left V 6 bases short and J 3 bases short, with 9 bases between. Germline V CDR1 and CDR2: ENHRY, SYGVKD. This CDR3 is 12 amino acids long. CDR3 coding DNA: TGTGCCATCAGGGACACAGACTACGAGCAGTACGTC. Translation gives CAIRDTDYEQYV.

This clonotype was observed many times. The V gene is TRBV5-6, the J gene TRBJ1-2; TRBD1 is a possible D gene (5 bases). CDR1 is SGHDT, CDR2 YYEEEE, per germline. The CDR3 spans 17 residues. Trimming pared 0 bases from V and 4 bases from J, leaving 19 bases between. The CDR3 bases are TGTGCCAGCAGCTTGGCCGGGTACAGGACCCGCGGCTATGGCTACACCTTC. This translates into CASSLAGYRTRGYGYTF.

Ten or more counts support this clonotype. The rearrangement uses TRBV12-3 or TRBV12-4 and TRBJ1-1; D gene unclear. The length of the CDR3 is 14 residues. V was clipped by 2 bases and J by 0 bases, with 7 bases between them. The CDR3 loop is CASSLYSMNTEAFF. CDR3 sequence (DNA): TGTGCCAGCAGTTTATACAGTATGAACACTGAAGCTTTCTTT.

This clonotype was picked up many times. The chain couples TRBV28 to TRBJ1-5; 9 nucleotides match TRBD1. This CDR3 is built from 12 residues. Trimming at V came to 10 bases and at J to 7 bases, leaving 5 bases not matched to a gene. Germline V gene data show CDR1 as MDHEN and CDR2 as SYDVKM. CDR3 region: CATWTGDQPQHF. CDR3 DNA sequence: TGTGCCACCTGGACAGGGGACCAGCCCCAGCATTTT. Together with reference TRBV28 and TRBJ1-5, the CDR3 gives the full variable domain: DVKVTQSSRYLVKRTGEKVFLECVQDMDHENMFWYRQDPGLGLRLIYFSYDVKMKEKGDIPEGYSVSREKKERFSLILESASTNQTSMYLCATWTGDQPQHFGDGTRLSIL.

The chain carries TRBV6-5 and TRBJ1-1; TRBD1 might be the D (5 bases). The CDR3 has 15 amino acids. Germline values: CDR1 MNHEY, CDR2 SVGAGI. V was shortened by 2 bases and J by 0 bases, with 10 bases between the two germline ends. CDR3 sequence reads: CASSYAPTVNTEAFF. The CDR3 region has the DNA TGTGCCAGCAGTTACGCCCCGACAGTGAACACTGAAGCTTTCTTT.

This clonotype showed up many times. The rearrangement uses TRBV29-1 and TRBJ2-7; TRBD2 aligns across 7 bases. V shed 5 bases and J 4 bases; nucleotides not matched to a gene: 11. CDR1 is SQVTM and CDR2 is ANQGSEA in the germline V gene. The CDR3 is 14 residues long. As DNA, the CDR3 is TGCAGCGTTCTATCCGGGACTACCATTTACGAGCAGTACTTC. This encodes CSVLSGTTIYEQYF.

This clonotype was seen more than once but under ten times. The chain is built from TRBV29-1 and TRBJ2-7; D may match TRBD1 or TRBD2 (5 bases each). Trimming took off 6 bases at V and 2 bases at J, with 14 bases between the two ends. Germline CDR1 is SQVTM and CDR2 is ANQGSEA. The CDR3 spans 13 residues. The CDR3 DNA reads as TGCAGCGTGTCCGGGACCGCCACCTACGAGCAGTACTTC. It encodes CSVSGTATYEQYF.

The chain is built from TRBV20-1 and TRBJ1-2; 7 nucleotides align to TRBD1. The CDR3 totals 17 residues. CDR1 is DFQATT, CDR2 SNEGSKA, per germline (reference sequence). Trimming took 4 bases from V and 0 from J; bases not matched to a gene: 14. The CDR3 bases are TGCAGTGCTACGGGACAGCTGTTCGGCCCAGCTAACTATGGCTACACCTTC. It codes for CSATGQLFGPANYGYTF.

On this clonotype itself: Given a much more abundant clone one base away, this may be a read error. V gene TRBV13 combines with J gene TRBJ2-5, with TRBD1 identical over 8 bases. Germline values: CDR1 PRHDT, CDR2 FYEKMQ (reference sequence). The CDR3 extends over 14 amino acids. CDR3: CAISSSDREETQYF. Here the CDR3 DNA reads TGTGCCATCAGCTCGTCGGACAGGGAAGAGACCCAGTACTTC. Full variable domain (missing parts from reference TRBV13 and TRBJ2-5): AAGVIQSPRHLIKEKRETATLKCYPIPRHDTVYWYQQGPGQDPQFLISFYEKMQSDKGSIPDRFSAQQFSDYHSELNMSSLELGDSALYFCAISSSDREETQYFGPGTRLLVL.

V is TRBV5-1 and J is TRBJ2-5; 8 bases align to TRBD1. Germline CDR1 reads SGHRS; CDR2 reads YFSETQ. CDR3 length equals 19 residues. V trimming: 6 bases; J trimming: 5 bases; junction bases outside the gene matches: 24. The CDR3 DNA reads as TGCGCCAGCACCCCCGCTGGGGCAGGGGGCTATGGAAACGTGGAGACCCAGTACTTC. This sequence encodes CASTPAGAGGYGNVETQYF.

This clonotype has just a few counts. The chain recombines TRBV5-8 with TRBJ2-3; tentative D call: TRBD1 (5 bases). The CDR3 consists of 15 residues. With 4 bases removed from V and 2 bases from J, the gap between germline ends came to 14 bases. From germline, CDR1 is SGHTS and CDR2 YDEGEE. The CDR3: CASSRGLGPTDTQYF. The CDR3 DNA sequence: TGTGCCAGCAGCCGAGGATTGGGGCCCACAGATACGCAGTATTTT.

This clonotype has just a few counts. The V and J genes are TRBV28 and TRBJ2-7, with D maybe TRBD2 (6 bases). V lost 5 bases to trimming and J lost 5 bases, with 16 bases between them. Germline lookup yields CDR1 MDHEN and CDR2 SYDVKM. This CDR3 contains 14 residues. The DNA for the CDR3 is TGTGCCAGCAGTCCTGGACGGGGGTTCCACGAGCAGTACGTC. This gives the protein CASSPGRGFHEQYV.

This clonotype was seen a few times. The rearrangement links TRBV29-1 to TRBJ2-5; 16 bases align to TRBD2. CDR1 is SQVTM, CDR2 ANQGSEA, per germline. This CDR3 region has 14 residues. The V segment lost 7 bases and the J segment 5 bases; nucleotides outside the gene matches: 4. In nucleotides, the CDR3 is TGCAGCGCCTCGGGACTAGCGGGAGGGGAGACCCAGTACTTC. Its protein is CSASGLAGGETQYF.

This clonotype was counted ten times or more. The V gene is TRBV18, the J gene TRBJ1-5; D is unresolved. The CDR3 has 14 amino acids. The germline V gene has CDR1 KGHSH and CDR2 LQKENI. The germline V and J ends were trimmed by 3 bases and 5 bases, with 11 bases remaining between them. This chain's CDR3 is CASSPTHVDQPQHF. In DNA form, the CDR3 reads TGTGCCAGCTCACCCACACATGTCGATCAGCCCCAGCATTTT. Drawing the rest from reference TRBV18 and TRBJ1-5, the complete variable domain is NAGVMQNPRHLVRRRGQEARLRCSPMKGHSHVYWYRQLPEEGLKFMVYLQKENIIDESGMPKERFSAEFPKEGPSILRIQQVVRGDSAAYFCASSPTHVDQPQHFGDGTRLSIL.

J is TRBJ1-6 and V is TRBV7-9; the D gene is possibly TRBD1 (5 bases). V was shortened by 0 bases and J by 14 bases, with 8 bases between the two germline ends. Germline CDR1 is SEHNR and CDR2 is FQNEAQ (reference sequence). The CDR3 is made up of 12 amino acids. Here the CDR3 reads CASSLAGVALHF. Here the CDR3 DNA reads TGTGCCAGCAGCTTAGCAGGGGTCGCCCTCCACTTT.

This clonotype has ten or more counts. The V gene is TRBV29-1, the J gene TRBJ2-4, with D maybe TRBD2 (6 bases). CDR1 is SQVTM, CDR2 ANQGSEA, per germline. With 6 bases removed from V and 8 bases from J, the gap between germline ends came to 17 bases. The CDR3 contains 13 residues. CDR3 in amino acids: CSVRRGSRDIQYF. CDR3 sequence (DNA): TGCAGCGTCCGTCGGGGGTCGAGGGACATTCAGTACTTC.